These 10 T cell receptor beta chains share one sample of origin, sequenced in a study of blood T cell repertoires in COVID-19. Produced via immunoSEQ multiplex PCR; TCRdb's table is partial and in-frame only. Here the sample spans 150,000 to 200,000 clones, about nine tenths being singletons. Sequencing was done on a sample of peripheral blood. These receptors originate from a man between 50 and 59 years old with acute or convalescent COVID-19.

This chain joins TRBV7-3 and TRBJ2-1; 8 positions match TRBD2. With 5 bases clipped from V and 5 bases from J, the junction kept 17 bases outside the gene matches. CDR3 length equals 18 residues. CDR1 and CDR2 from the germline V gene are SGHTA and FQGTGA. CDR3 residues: CASSPMWGWREADNEQFF. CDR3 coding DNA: TGTGCCAGCAGCCCGATGTGGGGCTGGCGGGAGGCCGACAATGAGCAGTTCTTC.

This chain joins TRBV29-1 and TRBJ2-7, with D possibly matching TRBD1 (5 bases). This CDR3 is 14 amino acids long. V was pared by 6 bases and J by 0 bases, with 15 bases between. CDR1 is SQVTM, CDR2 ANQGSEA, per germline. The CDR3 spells CSVQGFKSSYEQYV. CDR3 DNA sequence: TGCAGCGTGCAGGGTTTTAAGAGCTCCTACGAGCAGTACGTC.

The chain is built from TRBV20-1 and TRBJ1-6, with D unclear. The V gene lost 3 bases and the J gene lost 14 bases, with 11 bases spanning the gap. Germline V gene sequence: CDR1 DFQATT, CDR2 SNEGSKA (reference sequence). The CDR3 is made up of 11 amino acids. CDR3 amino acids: CSARVLEALHF. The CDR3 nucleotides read TGCAGTGCTAGGGTGTTGGAGGCCCTCCACTTT.

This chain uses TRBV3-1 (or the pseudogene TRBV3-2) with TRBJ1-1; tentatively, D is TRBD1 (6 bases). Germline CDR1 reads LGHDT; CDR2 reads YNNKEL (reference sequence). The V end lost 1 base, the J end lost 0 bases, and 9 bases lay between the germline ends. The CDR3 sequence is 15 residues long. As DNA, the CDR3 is TGTGCCAGCAGCCAAGGAACAGGGATGAACACTGAAGCTTTCTTT. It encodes CASSQGTGMNTEAFF.

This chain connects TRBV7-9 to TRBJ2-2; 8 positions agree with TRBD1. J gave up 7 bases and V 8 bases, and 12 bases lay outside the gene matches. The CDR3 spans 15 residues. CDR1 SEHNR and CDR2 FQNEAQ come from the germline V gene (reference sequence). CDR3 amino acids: CASEPRDRIDGELFF. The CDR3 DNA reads TGTGCCAGCGAACCTCGGGACAGGATAGACGGGGAGCTGTTTTTT.

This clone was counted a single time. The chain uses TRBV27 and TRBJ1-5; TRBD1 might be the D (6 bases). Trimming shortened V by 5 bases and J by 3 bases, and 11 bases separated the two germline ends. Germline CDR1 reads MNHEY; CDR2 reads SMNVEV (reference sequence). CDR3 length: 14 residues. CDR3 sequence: CASSLGQYNQPQHF. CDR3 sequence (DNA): TGTGCCAGCAGTCTAGGACAGTACAATCAGCCCCAGCATTTT.

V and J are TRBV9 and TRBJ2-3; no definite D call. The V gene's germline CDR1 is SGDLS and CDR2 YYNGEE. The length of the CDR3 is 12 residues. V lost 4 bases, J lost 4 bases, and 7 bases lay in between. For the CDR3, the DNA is TGTGCCAGCAGCCCCCGGGCAGATACGCAGTATTTT. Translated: CASSPRADTQYF.

The chain's CDR3 is CASSFRTITGELFF. CDR3 DNA sequence: TGTGCCAGCAGCTTCAGGACTATCACCGGGGAGCTGTTTTTT. The rearrangement links TRBV5-8 to TRBJ2-2, with TRBD2 as a possible D gene (6 bases). The CDR3 is made up of 14 amino acids. V lost 2 bases to trimming and J lost 4 bases, with 9 bases between them. Germline CDR1 is SGHTS and CDR2 is YDEGEE.

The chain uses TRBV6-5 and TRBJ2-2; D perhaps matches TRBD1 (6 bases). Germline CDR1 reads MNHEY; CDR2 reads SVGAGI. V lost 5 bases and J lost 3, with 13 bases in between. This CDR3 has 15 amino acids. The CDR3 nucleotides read TGTGCCAGCAGTCGGCAGGGGTCGTACACCGGGGAGCTGTTTTTT. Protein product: CASSRQGSYTGELFF.

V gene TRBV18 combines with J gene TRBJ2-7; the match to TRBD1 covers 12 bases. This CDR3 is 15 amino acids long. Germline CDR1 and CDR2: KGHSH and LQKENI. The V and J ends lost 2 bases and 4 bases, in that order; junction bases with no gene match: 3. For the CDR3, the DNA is TGTGCCAGCTCACCAGGGACAGGGGGCACATACGAGCAGTACGTC. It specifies CASSPGTGGTYEQYV.